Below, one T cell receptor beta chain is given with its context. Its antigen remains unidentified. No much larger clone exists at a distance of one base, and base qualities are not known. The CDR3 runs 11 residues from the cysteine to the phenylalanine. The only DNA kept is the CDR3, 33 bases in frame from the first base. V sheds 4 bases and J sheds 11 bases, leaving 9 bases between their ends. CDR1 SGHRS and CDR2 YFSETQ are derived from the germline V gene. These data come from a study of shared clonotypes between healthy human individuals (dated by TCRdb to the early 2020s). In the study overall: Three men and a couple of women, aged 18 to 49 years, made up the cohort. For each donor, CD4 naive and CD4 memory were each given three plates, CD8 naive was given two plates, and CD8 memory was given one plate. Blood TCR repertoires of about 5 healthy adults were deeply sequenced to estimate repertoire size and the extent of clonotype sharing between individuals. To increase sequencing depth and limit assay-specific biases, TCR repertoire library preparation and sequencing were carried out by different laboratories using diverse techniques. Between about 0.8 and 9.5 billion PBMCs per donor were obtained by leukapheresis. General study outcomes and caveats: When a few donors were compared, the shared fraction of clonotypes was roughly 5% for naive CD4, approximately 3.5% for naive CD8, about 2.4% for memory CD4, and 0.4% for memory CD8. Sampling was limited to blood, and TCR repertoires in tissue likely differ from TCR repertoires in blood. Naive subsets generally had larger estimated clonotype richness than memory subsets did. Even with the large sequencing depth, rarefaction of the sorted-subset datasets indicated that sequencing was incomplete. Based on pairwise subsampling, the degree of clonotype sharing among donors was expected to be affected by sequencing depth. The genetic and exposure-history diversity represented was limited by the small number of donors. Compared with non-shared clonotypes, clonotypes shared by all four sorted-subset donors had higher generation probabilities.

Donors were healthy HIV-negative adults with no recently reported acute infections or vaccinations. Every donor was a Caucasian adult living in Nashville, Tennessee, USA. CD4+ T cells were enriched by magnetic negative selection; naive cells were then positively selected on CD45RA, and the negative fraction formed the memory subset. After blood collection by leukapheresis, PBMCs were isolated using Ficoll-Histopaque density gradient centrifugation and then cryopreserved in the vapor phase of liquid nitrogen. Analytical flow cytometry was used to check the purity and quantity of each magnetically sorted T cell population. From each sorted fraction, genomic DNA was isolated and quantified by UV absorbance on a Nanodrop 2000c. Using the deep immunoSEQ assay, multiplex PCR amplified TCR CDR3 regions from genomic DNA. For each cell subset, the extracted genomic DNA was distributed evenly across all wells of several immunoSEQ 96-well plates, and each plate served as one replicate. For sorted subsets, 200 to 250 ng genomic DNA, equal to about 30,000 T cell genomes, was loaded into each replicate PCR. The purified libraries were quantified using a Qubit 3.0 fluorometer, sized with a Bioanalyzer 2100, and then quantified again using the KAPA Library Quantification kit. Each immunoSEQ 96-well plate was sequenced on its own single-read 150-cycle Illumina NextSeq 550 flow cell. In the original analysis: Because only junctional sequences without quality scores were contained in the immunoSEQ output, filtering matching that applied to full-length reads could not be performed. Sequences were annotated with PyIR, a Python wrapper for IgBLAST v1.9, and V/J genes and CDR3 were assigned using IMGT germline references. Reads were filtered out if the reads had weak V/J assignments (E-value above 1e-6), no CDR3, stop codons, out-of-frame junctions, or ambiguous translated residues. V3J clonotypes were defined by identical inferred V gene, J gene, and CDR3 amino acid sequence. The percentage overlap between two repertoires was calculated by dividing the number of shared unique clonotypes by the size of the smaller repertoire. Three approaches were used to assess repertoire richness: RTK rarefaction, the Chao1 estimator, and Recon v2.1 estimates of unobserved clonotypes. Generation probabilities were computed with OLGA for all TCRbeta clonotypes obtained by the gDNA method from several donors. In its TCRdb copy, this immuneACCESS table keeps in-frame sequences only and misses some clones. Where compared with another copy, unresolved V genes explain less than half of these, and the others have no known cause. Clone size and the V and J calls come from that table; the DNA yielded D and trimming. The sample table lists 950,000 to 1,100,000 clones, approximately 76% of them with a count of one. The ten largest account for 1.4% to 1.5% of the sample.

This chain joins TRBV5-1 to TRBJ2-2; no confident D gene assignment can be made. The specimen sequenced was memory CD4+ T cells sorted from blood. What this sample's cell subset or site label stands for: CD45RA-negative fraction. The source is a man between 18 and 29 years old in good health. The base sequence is TGCGCCAGCAGCCTTGCAAGAGAGCTGTTTTTT. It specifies CASSLARELFF.